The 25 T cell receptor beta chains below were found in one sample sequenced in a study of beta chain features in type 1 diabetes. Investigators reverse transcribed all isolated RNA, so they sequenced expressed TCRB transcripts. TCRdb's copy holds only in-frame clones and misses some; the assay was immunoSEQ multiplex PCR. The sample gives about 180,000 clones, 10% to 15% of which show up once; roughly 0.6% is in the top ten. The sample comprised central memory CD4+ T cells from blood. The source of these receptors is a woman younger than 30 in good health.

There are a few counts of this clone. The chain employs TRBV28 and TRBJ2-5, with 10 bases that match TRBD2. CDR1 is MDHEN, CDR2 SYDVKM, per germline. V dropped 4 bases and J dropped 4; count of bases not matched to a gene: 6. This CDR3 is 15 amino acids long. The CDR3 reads CASSSTSGMLETQYF. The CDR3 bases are TGTGCCAGCAGTTCAACTAGCGGGATGTTAGAGACCCAGTACTTC.

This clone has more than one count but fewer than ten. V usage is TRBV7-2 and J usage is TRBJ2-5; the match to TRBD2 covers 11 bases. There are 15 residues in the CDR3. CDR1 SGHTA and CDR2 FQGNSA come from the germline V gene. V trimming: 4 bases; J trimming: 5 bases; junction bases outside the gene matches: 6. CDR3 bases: TGTGCCAGCAGCTCAACTAGCGGGAGTTGGGAGACCCAGTACTTC. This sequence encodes CASSSTSGSWETQYF.

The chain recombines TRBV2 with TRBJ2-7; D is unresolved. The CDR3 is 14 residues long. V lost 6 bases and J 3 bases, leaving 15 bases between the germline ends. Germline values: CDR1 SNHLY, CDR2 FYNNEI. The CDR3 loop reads CASRETSLNYEQYF. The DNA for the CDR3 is TGTGCCAGCAGGGAAACGTCACTTAACTACGAGCAGTACTTC. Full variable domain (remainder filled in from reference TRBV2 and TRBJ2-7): EPEVTQTPSHQVTQMGQEVILRCVPISNHLYFYWYRQILGQKVEFLVSFYNNEISEKSEIFDDQFSVERPDGSNFTLKIRSTKLEDSAMYFCASRETSLNYEQYFGPGTRLTVT.

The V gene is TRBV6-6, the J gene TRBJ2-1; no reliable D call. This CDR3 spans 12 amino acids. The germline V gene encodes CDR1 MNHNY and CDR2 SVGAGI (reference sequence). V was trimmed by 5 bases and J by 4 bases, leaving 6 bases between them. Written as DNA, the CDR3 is TGTGCCAGCAGTCCACAATACAATGAGCAGTTCTTC. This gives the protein CASSPQYNEQFF.

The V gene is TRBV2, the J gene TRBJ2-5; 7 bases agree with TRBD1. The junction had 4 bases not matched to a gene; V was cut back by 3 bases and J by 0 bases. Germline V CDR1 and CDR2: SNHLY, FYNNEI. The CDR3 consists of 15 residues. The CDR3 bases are TGTGCCAGCAGTGATGGGACAGCCTACCAAGAGACCCAGTACTTC. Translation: CASSDGTAYQETQYF.

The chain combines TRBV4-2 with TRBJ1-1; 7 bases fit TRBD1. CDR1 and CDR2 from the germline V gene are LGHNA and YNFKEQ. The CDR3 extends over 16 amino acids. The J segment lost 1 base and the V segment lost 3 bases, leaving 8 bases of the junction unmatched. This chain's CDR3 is CASSHSRGDRNTEAFF. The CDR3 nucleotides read TGTGCCAGCAGCCATAGTAGGGGGGACAGGAACACTGAAGCTTTCTTT.

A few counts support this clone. Here the CDR3 reads CASSVVSGSTGELFF. The DNA of the CDR3 is TGTGCCAGCAGCGTAGTTAGCGGGAGCACCGGGGAGCTGTTTTTT. The gene calls are TRBV9 and TRBJ2-2; 9 bases align to TRBD2. The CDR3 spans 15 residues. Germline V gives CDR1 SGDLS, CDR2 YYNGEE. After removal of 0 bases from V and 4 bases from J, the junction contained 1 base not matched to a gene.

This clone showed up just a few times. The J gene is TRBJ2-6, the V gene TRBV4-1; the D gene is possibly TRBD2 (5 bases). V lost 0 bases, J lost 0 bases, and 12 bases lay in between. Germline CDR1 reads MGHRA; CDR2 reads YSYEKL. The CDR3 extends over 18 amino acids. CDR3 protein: CASSQDGRTSSGANVLTF. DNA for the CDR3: TGCGCCAGCAGCCAAGATGGGAGAACCTCCTCTGGGGCCAACGTCCTGACTTTC.

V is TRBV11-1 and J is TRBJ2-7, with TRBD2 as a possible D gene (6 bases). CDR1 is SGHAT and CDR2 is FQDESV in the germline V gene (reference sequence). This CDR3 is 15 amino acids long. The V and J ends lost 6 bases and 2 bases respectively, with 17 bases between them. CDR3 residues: CASRDGRDLTYEQYF. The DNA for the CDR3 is TGTGCCAGCAGGGACGGGCGGGACCTTACCTACGAGCAGTACTTC. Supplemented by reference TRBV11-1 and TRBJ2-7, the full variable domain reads EAEVAQSPRYKITEKSQAVAFWCDPISGHATLYWYRQILGQGPELLVQFQDESVVDDSQLPKDRFSAERLKGVDSTLKIQPAELGDSAMYLCASRDGRDLTYEQYFGPGTRLTVT.

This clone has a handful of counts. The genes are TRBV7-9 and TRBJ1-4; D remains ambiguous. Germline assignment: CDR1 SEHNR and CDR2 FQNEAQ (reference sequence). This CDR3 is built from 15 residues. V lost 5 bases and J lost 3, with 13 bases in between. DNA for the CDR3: TGTGCCAGCAGCCCAGCCGGGCGGGCTAATGAAAAACTGTTTTTT. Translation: CASSPAGRANEKLFF.

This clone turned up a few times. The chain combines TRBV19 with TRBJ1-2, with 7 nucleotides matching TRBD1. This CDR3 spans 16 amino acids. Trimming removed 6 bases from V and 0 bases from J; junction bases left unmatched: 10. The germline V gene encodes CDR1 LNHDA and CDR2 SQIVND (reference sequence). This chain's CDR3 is CASRSQGPPANYGYTF. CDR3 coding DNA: TGTGCCAGTAGGTCACAGGGGCCTCCAGCTAACTATGGCTACACCTTC.

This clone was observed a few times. The chain's CDR3 is CASRPSSGGNTEAFF. Here the CDR3 DNA reads TGTGCCAGCAGACCGAGTTCAGGGGGGAACACTGAAGCTTTCTTT. The chain couples TRBV28 to TRBJ1-1, with 7 bases fitting TRBD1. V lost 6 bases, J lost 1 base, and 8 bases stayed unmatched. Looked up from germline, CDR1 is MDHEN and CDR2 is SYDVKM. This CDR3 region has 15 residues.

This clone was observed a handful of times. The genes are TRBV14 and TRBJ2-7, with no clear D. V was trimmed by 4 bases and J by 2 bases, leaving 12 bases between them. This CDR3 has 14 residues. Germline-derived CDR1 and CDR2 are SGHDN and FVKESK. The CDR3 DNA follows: TGTGCCAGCAGCCCCCAATTACAGACCTACGAGCAGTACTTC. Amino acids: CASSPQLQTYEQYF.

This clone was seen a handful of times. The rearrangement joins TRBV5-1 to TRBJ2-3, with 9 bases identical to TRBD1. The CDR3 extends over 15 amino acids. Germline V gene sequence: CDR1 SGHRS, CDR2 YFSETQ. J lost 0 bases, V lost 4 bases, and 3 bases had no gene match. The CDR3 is CASSPGQGSTDTQYF. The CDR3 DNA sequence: TGCGCCAGCAGCCCTGGACAGGGGAGCACAGATACGCAGTATTTT.

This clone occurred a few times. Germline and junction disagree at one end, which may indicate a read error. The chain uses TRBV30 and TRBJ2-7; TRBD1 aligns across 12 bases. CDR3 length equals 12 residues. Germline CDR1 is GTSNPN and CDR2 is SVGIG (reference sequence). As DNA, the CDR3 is TGTGCCTGGAGTGCCGGGACAGGGGGCGAGGACTTC. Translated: CAWSAGTGGEDF.

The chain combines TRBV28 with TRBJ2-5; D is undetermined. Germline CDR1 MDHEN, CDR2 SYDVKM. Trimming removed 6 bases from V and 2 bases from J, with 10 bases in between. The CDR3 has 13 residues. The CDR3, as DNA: TGTGCCAGCAGCTCCCCCCTGCAAGAGACCCAGTACTTC. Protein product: CASSSPLQETQYF.

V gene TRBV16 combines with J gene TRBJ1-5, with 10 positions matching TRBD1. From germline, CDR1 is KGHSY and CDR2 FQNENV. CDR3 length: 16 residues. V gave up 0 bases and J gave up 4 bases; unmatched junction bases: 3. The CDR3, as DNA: TGTGCCAGCAGCCAATCTGGGGACAGGGGTAATCAGCCCCAGCATTTT. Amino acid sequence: CASSQSGDRGNQPQHF.

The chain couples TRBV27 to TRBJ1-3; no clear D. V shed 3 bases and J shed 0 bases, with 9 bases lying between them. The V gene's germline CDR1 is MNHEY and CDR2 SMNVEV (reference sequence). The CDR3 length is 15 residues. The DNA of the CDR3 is TGTGCCAGCAGTTTCCGACACGACTCTGGAAACACCATATATTTT. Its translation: CASSFRHDSGNTIYF.

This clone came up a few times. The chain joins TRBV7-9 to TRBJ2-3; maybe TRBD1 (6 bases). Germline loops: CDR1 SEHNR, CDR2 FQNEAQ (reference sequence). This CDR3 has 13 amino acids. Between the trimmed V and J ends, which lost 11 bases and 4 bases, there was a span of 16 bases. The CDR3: CAEGTRISDTQYF. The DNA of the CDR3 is TGTGCCGAAGGGACAAGAATCTCAGATACGCAGTATTTT.

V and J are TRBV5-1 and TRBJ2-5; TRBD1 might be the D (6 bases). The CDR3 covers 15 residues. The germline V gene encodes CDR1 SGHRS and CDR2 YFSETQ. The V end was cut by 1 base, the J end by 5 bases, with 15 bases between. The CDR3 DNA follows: TGCGCCAGCAGCTTGTTGGCCAGGGGTCTGGAGACCCAGTACTTC. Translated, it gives CASSLLARGLETQYF.

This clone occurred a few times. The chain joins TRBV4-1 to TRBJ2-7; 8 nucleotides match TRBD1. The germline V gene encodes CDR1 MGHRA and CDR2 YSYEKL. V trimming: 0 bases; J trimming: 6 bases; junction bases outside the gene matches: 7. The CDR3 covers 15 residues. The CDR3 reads CASSQEIGRGREQYF. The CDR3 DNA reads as TGCGCCAGCAGCCAAGAGATAGGCAGGGGGCGCGAGCAGTACTTC.

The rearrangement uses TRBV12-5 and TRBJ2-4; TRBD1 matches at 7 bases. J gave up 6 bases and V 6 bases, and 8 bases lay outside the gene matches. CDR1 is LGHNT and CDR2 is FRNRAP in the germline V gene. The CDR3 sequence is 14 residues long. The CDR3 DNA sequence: TGTGCTAGTGGGGGATCGGACAGGCCAAACATTCAGTACTTC. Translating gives CASGGSDRPNIQYF.

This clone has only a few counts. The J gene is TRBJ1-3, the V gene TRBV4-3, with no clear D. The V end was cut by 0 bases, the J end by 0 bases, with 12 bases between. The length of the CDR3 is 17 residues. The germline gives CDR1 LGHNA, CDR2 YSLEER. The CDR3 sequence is CASSQDAGGGSGNTIYF. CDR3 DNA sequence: TGCGCCAGCAGCCAAGATGCCGGCGGTGGCTCTGGAAACACCATATATTTT.

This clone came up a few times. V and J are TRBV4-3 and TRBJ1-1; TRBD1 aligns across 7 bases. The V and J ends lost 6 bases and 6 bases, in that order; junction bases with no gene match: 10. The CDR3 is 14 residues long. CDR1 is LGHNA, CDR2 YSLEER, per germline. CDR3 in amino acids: CASRKTGRSSEAFF. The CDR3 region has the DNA TGCGCCAGCAGGAAGACAGGGAGAAGCTCTGAAGCTTTCTTT.

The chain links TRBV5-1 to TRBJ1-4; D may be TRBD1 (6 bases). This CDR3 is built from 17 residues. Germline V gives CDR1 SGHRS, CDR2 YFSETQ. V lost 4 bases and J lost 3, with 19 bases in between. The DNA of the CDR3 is TGCGCCAGCAGCACAGGACAGTCAGTCTCGGCTAATGAAAAACTGTTTTTT. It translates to CASSTGQSVSANEKLFF.